Listed below are T cell receptor beta chains from one sample, sequenced in a study of blood T cells in healthy people across ages. TCRdb re-derived calls from the 5' RACE reads in MiXCR, one entry per CDR3 protein. Here the sample spans 750,000 to 950,000 distinct CDR3 sequences, 50% to 65% being singletons. The sequencing sample was made of blood. The receptors here all came from a man older than 75 in good health. Each CDR3 is given with its conserved first and last residue. The order of the fields is clone size, D gene, J gene, V gene, CDR3 protein, CDR3 DNA. A D gene is named only where the DNA matches it firmly. Clone size is given for some rows only: seen once, a few or many times, or a class if the clone is expanded.

>few|TRBD2|TRBJ2-1|TRBV28
CASSLWGTSGRRSSYNEQFF
TGTGCCAGCAGTTTATGGGGGACTAGCGGGAGGCGTAGCTCCTACAATGAGCAGTTCTTC
>few|.|TRBJ1-1|TRBV6-6
CASRGKVNTEAFF
TGTGCCAGCCGGGGAAAAGTGAACACTGAAGCTTTCTTT
>.|.|TRBJ2-7|TRBV4-2
CASSQPPGYEQYF
TGTGCCAGCAGCCAACCTCCCGGGTACGAGCAGTACTTC
>few|.|TRBJ1-2|TRBV29-1
CSVEDRGSNYGYTF
TGCAGCGTTGAAGATCGAGGGTCCAACTATGGCTACACCTTC
>.|.|TRBJ2-5|TRBV20-1
CSARGTETQYF
TGCAGTGCTAGGGGGACGGAGACCCAGTACTTC
>few|.|TRBJ2-7|TRBV12-3/TRBV12-4
CASSSPLFGSSYEQYF
TGTGCCAGCAGTTCCCCCCTCTTCGGAAGTTCCTACGAGCAGTACTTC
>few|.|TRBJ2-7|TRBV7-2
CASSPGLSSYEQYF
TGTGCCAGCAGCCCGGGTCTGAGTTCCTACGAGCAGTACTTC
>.|.|TRBJ2-1|TRBV2
CASSPGGTLYNEQFF
TGTGCCAGCAGTCCAGGGGGGACTCTATACAATGAGCAGTTCTTC
>few|TRBD2|TRBJ2-7|TRBV5-1
CASRVLAGDPYEQYF
TGCGCCAGCAGAGTTCTAGCGGGAGACCCATACGAGCAGTACTTC
>.|.|TRBJ2-2|TRBV15
CATSRDTNTGELFF
TGTGCCACCAGCAGAGACACGAACACCGGGGAGCTGTTTTTT
>.|.|TRBJ1-2|TRBV19
CASTRPPDGYTF
TGTGCCAGTACCAGGCCCCCGGATGGCTACACCTTC
>few|TRBD2|TRBJ2-1|TRBV9
CAGSTGGLAGGGNEQFF
TGTGCCGGCAGCACAGGGGGACTAGCGGGAGGGGGCAATGAGCAGTTCTTC
>.|.|TRBJ1-1|TRBV10-3
CAIRLQGPWTEAFF
TGTGCCATCAGGCTACAGGGACCCTGGACTGAAGCTTTCTTT
>.|.|TRBJ1-2|TRBV27
CATPVGGYTF
TGTGCCACCCCCGTAGGAGGCTACACCTTC
>.|TRBD1|TRBJ2-7|TRBV14
CASSPPGQGYHEQYF
TGTGCCAGCAGCCCACCGGGACAGGGTTACCACGAGCAGTACTTC
>.|.|TRBJ2-5|TRBV2
CASRRTAQTQYF
TGTGCCAGCAGAAGGACAGCCCAGACCCAGTACTTC
>once|.|TRBJ2-6|TRBV3-1
CASSQDTSVLTF
TGTGCCAGCAGCCAAGATACAAGCGTCTTGACTTTC
>.|.|TRBJ1-5|TRBV28
CASSPPGVSNQPQHF
TGTGCCAGCAGTCCGCCGGGGGTTAGCAATCAGCCCCAGCATTTT
>few|.|TRBJ2-5|TRBV25-1
CASSEGVGEETQYF
TGTGCCAGCAGTGAAGGGGTGGGGGAAGAGACCCAGTACTTC
>.|.|TRBJ2-1|TRBV11-3
CASSSAGAGSSYNEQFF
TGTGCCAGCAGCTCCGCGGGGGCAGGGAGCTCCTACAATGAGCAGTTCTTC
>few|.|TRBJ1-5|TRBV6-1
CASSENTIQHF
TGTGCCAGCAGTGAAAACACCATCCAGCATTTT
>few|TRBD1|TRBJ1-6|TRBV20-1
CSARDLHRDRDSPLHF
TGCAGTGCTAGAGATCTCCACAGAGACAGGGATTCACCCCTCCACTTT
>.|TRBD2|TRBJ2-1|TRBV20-1
CSVLLAEGSSYNEQFF
TGCAGTGTCCTCCTAGCGGAGGGAAGCTCCTACAATGAGCAGTTCTTC
>.|TRBD2|TRBJ2-4|TRBV19
CASSIPGGAGNIQYF
TGTGCCAGTAGTATTCCGGGAGGGGCCGGAAACATTCAGTACTTC
>.|TRBD2|TRBJ2-1|TRBV6-6
CASMSSGSFNEQFF
TGTGCCAGCATGAGCAGCGGGAGTTTCAATGAGCAGTTCTTC
>.|TRBD2|TRBJ2-7|TRBV5-1
CASSHGSRGTYEQYF
TGCGCCAGCAGCCATGGCTCGCGGGGGACCTACGAGCAGTACTTC
>.|.|TRBJ2-2|TRBV20-1
CSAPDRRNTGELFF
TGCAGTGCTCCAGACAGGAGGAACACAGGGGAGCTGTTTTTT
>.|TRBD2|TRBJ2-5|TRBV29-1
CSVVGSGRSGNEQYF
TGCAGCGTTGTTGGTAGCGGGAGAAGTGGGAATGAGCAGTACTTC
>few|.|TRBJ2-7|TRBV6-5
CASSYGTGFSDEQYF
TGTGCCAGCAGTTACGGCACAGGGTTTTCGGACGAGCAGTACTTC
>few|TRBD1|TRBJ2-3|TRBV27
CASSPVGQGTDTQYF
TGTGCCAGCAGTCCCGTGGGACAGGGAACAGATACGCAGTATTTT
>few|.|TRBJ2-7|TRBV6-5
CASSYEQFYEQYF
TGTGCCAGCAGTTACGAGCAGTTCTACGAGCAGTACTTC
>.|TRBD2|TRBJ2-3|TRBV20-1
CSARDLQRGGHRYAYF
TGCAGTGCTAGAGATCTCCAGCGGGGGGGACACAGATACGCGTATTTT
>.|TRBD2|TRBJ2-1|TRBV3-1
CASKLAGEVEQFF
TGTGCCAGCAAACTAGCGGGAGAGGTTGAGCAGTTCTTC
>few|TRBD1|TRBJ2-6|TRBV27
CASSSLQGAPGANVLTF
TGTGCCAGCAGTTCTTTACAGGGGGCGCCCGGGGCCAACGTCCTGACTTTC
>.|.|TRBJ2-3|TRBV6-1
CASQEGHRYAYF
TGTGCCAGCCAAGAAGGGCACAGATACGCGTATTTT